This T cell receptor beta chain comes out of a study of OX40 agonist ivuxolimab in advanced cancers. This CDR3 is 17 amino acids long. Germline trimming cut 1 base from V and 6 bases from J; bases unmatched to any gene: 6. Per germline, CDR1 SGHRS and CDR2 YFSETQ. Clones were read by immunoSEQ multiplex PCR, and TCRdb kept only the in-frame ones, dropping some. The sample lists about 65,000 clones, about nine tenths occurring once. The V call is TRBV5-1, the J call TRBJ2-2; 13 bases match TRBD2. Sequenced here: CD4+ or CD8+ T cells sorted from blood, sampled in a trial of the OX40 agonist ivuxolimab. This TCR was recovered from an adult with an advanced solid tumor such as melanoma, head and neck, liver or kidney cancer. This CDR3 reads CASSLTSGGAFAGELFF. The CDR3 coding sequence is TGCGCCAGCAGCTTGACTAGCGGGGGGGCCTTTGCCGGGGAGCTGTTTTTT.